A single sample is the source of the 25 T cell receptor beta chains below, sequenced in a study of T cell responses to AZD1222 COVID-19 vaccine. Libraries were prepared by immunoSEQ multiplex PCR; TCRdb keeps only in-frame clonotypes and omits some of them. The table has about 220,000 clones, around 93% seen once; the top ten hold less than 1.2%. The sample consisted of peripheral blood, taken on day 0 of MenACWY control vaccination. The receptors here all came from an adult in good health.

This clone has just a few counts. The rearrangement joins TRBV2 to TRBJ1-3; D call uncertain. V was clipped by 6 bases and J by 4 bases, with 19 bases between them. From germline, CDR1 is SNHLY and CDR2 FYNNEI. The CDR3 runs 16 residues. The CDR3 spells CASRRSSVVAGNTIYF. CDR3 nucleotides: TGTGCCAGCAGACGCTCTTCGGTGGTAGCCGGAAACACCATATATTTT.

V usage is TRBV27 and J usage is TRBJ1-2; 8 positions agree with TRBD1. V trimming: 2 bases; J trimming: 5 bases; junction bases outside the gene matches: 4. In germline, CDR1 is MNHEY, CDR2 SMNVEV (reference sequence). CDR3 length equals 14 residues. CDR3 region: CASSLDRGGYGYTF. The CDR3 nucleotides are TGTGCCAGCAGTTTAGACAGGGGTGGGTATGGCTACACCTTC.

The chain recombines TRBV7-9 with TRBJ1-3; no definite D call. V lost 4 bases, J lost 4 bases, and 11 bases lay in between. The CDR3 spans 14 residues. The germline V gene encodes CDR1 SEHNR and CDR2 FQNEAQ (reference sequence). Here the CDR3 reads CASSSLNRGNTIYF. The CDR3 nucleotides read TGTGCCAGCAGCTCTCTAAACAGAGGAAACACCATATATTTT.

V gene TRBV6-6 combines with J gene TRBJ2-2; D gene ambiguous. The CDR3 totals 15 residues. V lost 6 bases and J lost 0, with 11 bases in between. Germline V gene data show CDR1 as MNHNY and CDR2 as SVGAGI (reference sequence). CDR3 bases: TGTGCCAGCAGACCAACTTACTCGAACACCGGGGAGCTGTTTTTT. It specifies CASRPTYSNTGELFF.

The V and J genes are TRBV5-1 and TRBJ1-4; D is undetermined. The CDR3 is 14 residues long. Trimming removed 0 bases from V and 3 bases from J, with 6 bases in between. Germline V gene lookup returns CDR1 SGHRS and CDR2 YFSETQ. Here the CDR3 reads CASSLADSNEKLFF. The CDR3 DNA is TGCGCCAGCAGCTTGGCAGATTCTAATGAAAAACTGTTTTTT. The whole variable domain, filled in from reference TRBV5-1 and TRBJ1-4, reads KAGVTQTPRYLIKTRGQQVTLSCSPISGHRSVSWYQQTPGQGLQFLFEYFSETQRNKGNFPGRFSGRQFSNSRSEMNVSTLELGDSALYLCASSLADSNEKLFFGSGTQLSVL.

The chain links TRBV7-2 to TRBJ2-1; no clear D. The CDR3 is 16 residues long. CDR1 SGHTA and CDR2 FQGNSA come from the germline V gene. V shed 2 bases and J shed 3 bases, with 14 bases lying between them. This CDR3 is CASSLSRGVGYNEQFF. The DNA of the CDR3 is TGTGCCAGCAGCTTATCTCGCGGAGTAGGCTACAATGAGCAGTTCTTC.

The rearrangement joins TRBV27 to TRBJ2-5; 11 bases align to TRBD2. Germline-derived CDR1 and CDR2 are MNHEY and SMNVEV (reference sequence). The CDR3 consists of 16 residues. After removal of 4 bases from V and 1 base from J, the junction contained 5 bases not matched to a gene. CDR3 DNA sequence: TGTGCCAGCAGTTGGGACACTAGCGGGGGCCAAGAGACCCAGTACTTC. Translating it yields CASSWDTSGGQETQYF.

This clone was detected once. The chain combines TRBV3-1 (or the pseudogene TRBV3-2) with TRBJ1-3, with D perhaps matching TRBD1 (5 bases). CDR1 and CDR2 from the germline V gene are LGHDT and YNNKEL (reference sequence). This CDR3 comprises 15 residues. Trimming removed 0 bases at V and 4 bases at J, with 10 bases between. The CDR3 DNA sequence: TGTGCCAGCAGCCAAGACGGGGGGTCCGGAAACACCATATATTTT. Amino acid sequence: CASSQDGGSGNTIYF.

J is TRBJ1-6 and V is TRBV19; D not resolved. This CDR3 is 14 amino acids long. Germline CDR1 LNHDA, CDR2 SQIVND (reference sequence). The V end lost 5 bases, the J end lost 10 bases, and 15 bases lay between the germline ends. CDR3 DNA: TGTGCCAGTAGTTCTTCGCTCAACAAGTCACCCCTCCACTTT. It yields the protein CASSSSLNKSPLHF.

The genes are TRBV2 and TRBJ2-2; perhaps TRBD2 as D (5 bases). V lost 4 bases, J lost 6 bases, and 6 bases lay in between. The CDR3 is made up of 12 amino acids. CDR1 and CDR2 from the germline V gene are SNHLY and FYNNEI. CDR3 residues: CASSVRAGELFF. In DNA form, the CDR3 reads TGTGCCAGCAGTGTGAGGGCCGGGGAGCTGTTTTTT. Based on the CDR3 plus reference TRBV2 and TRBJ2-2, the full variable domain is EPEVTQTPSHQVTQMGQEVILRCVPISNHLYFYWYRQILGQKVEFLVSFYNNEISEKSEIFDDQFSVERPDGSNFTLKIRSTKLEDSAMYFCASSVRAGELFFGEGSRLTVL.

This clone was observed a single time. V usage is TRBV5-1 and J usage is TRBJ2-3; TRBD1 aligns across 8 bases. V lost 4 bases, J lost 6 bases, and 7 bases stayed unmatched. The length of the CDR3 is 14 residues. Germline V gene lookup returns CDR1 SGHRS and CDR2 YFSETQ. The DNA of the CDR3 is TGCGCCAGCAGCGGATACAGGGGGACGGATACGCAGTATTTT. It is translated as CASSGYRGTDTQYF.

This sequence joins TRBV3-1 (or the pseudogene TRBV3-2) and TRBJ1-2; the D gene is possibly TRBD1 (5 bases). Germline CDR1 LGHDT, CDR2 YNNKEL (reference sequence). Deletions cut 7 bases from V and 5 bases from J, with 17 bases between. This CDR3 is 14 amino acids long. CDR3 in amino acids: CASNPGGGGYGYTF. DNA of the CDR3: TGTGCCAGCAACCCTGGGGGGGGAGGGTATGGCTACACCTTC.

The chain is built from TRBV7-2 and TRBJ2-1; D possibly corresponds to TRBD2 (6 bases). This CDR3 spans 15 amino acids. V was shortened by 4 bases and J by 3 bases, with 13 bases between the two germline ends. The germline gives CDR1 SGHTA, CDR2 FQGNSA. In DNA form, the CDR3 reads TGTGCCAGCAGCTGGGGCCGGGGGAGCTACAATGAGCAGTTCTTC. It yields the protein CASSWGRGSYNEQFF.

This chain links TRBV6-5 with TRBJ1-6, with 11 bases identical to TRBD1. CDR1 and CDR2 from the germline V gene are MNHEY and SVGAGI. This CDR3 is built from 14 residues. Germline trimming cut 6 bases from V and 8 bases from J; bases unmatched to any gene: 3. The CDR3, as DNA: TGTGCCAGCAGCCGGGACAGGGGGTATTCACCCCTCCACTTT. Protein: CASSRDRGYSPLHF.

The CDR3 spells CASGLDRSGEQYF. The CDR3 DNA reads TGTGCTAGTGGTCTGGATCGGAGCGGGGAGCAGTACTTC. This chain connects TRBV12-5 to TRBJ2-7; D perhaps matches TRBD2 (6 bases). The CDR3 has 13 residues. Germline-derived CDR1 and CDR2 are LGHNT and FRNRAP. V was trimmed by 5 bases and J by 7 bases, leaving 15 bases between them.

The sample holds a few counts of this clone. V and J are TRBV27 and TRBJ1-1; D call uncertain. V was trimmed by 5 bases and J by 0 bases, leaving 7 bases between them. Germline CDR1 and CDR2: MNHEY and SMNVEV (reference sequence). This CDR3 contains 13 residues. CDR3 nucleotide sequence: TGTGCCAGCAGTCCCGGGATGAACACTGAAGCTTTCTTT. Protein product: CASSPGMNTEAFF.

The CDR3 DNA reads TGTGCCAGCAGTGGGAACAGGGGCTACACCTTC. Translated, it gives CASSGNRGYTF. The V gene is TRBV6-6, the J gene TRBJ1-2, with D possibly TRBD1 on 5 matching bases. The V gene's germline CDR1 is MNHNY and CDR2 SVGAGI (reference sequence). The CDR3 is 11 residues long. With 5 bases removed from V and 8 bases from J, the gap between germline ends came to 9 bases.

The chain couples TRBV6-5 to TRBJ1-1, with 7 bases fitting TRBD1. The CDR3 contains 12 residues. The germline V gene has CDR1 MNHEY and CDR2 SVGAGI. With 2 bases clipped from V and 7 bases from J, the junction kept 1 base outside the gene matches. CDR3 residues: CASSYRDSEAFF. CDR3 DNA: TGTGCCAGCAGTTACCGGGACAGTGAAGCTTTCTTT.

CDR3 sequence (DNA): TGCGCCAGCAGCCAAGAATGGGCGGGGGGAACCACAGATACGCAGTATTTT. It specifies CASSQEWAGGTTDTQYF. The genes are TRBV4-1 and TRBJ2-3, with 8 nucleotides matching TRBD2. The CDR3 spans 17 residues. Germline V lookup: CDR1 MGHRA, CDR2 YSYEKL. V gave up 0 bases and J gave up 2 bases; unmatched junction bases: 7.

The V gene is TRBV28, the J gene TRBJ1-1; 7 bases line up with TRBD1. The CDR3 has 15 residues. The V gene's germline CDR1 is MDHEN and CDR2 SYDVKM. Trimming removed 5 bases from V and 4 bases from J; junction bases left unmatched: 10. This CDR3 is CASSTGDARSTEAFF. Written as DNA, the CDR3 is TGTGCCAGCAGTACAGGGGACGCGCGGTCCACTGAAGCTTTCTTT.

This clone was picked up one time. This rearrangement joins TRBV19 to TRBJ1-5; D gene uncertain. V was trimmed by 3 bases and J by 4 bases, leaving 7 bases between them. CDR1 is LNHDA, CDR2 SQIVND, per germline (reference sequence). This CDR3 spans 13 amino acids. The chain's CDR3 is CASSIRENQPQHF. The CDR3 DNA follows: TGTGCCAGTAGTATCCGCGAGAATCAGCCCCAGCATTTT.

The chain joins TRBV9 to TRBJ2-7; D ambiguous. This CDR3 has 14 residues. The V gene lost 0 bases and the J gene lost 4 bases, with 11 bases spanning the gap. Per germline, CDR1 SGDLS and CDR2 YYNGEE. For the CDR3, the DNA is TGTGCCAGCAGCGTAGCCCCGCGATCGTACGAGCAGTACTTC. This encodes CASSVAPRSYEQYF.

This rearrangement joins TRBV6-5 to TRBJ1-1; D gene uncertain. The ends were cut back, 6 bases at V and 0 bases at J, with 8 bases in the middle. This CDR3 spans 13 amino acids. Germline CDR1 MNHEY, CDR2 SVGAGI. The CDR3 nucleotides are TGTGCCAGCAGGCAACAGATGAACACTGAAGCTTTCTTT. Protein: CASRQQMNTEAFF.

The genes are TRBV3-1 (or the pseudogene TRBV3-2) and TRBJ1-1; no clear D gene. Germline values: CDR1 LGHDT, CDR2 YNNKEL (reference sequence). Between the trimmed V and J ends, which lost 1 base and 1 base, there was a span of 7 bases. The CDR3 is 14 amino acids. The CDR3 coding sequence is TGTGCCAGCAGCCAAGTCAGCGCGAACACTGAAGCTTTCTTT. Protein sequence: CASSQVSANTEAFF.

CDR3 nucleotides: TGTGCCAGCAGCCTAGGGGGGAACACTGAAGCTTTCTTT. The encoded protein is CASSLGGNTEAFF. This sequence joins TRBV6-5 and TRBJ1-1; tentative D call: TRBD1 (6 bases). This CDR3 region has 13 residues. From germline, CDR1 is MNHEY and CDR2 SVGAGI. Trimming took 6 bases from V and 1 from J, leaving 9 bases between them.